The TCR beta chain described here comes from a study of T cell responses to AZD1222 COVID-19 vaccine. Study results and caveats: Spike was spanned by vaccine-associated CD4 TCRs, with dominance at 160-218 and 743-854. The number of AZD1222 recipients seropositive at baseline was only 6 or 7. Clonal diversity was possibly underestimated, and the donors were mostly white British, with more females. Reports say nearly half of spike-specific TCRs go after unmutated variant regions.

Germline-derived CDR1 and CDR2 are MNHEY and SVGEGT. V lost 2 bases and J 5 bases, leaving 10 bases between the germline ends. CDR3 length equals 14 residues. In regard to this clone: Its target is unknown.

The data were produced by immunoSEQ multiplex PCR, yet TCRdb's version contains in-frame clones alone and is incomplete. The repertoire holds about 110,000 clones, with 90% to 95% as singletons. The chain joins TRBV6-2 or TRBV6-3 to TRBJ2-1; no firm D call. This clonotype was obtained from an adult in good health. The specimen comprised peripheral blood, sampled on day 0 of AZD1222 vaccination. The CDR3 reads CASSYRAHNNEQFF. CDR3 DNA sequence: TGTGCCAGCAGTTACCGGGCCCACAACAATGAGCAGTTCTTC.